This T cell receptor beta chain was captured in a study of T cell responses to AZD1222 COVID-19 vaccine. CDR3 length: 11 residues. V shed 3 bases and J shed 4 bases, with 4 bases lying between them. Germline V gene data show CDR1 as WNHNN and CDR2 as SYGVQD (reference sequence). This clone was seen more than once but under ten times. TCRdb's table, derived via immunoSEQ multiplex PCR, lists solely in-frame clones and lacks some. Among some 200,000 clones listed, approximately 90% were seen once. This sample comprised peripheral blood, obtained 28 days after the second AZD1222 dose. The V call is TRBV10-1, the J call TRBJ2-7; D remains ambiguous. The TCR sequence derives from an adult who received the AZD1222 COVID-19 vaccine. This CDR3 is CASSDGYEQYF. DNA for the CDR3: TGCGCCAGCAGTGACGGGTACGAGCAGTACTTC.